The source of this T cell receptor beta chain is a study of blood T cell repertoires in COVID-19 (dated by TCRdb to the early 2020s). In the study overall: Samples from collaborators originated in the United States, Italy and Spain and spanned both the acute and convalescent phases of COVID-19. The prospective study material was composed of cDNA or gDNA derived from T cells, B-cell-depleted T cells, or PBMCs. Deeply sampled blood TCRbeta repertoires from subjects exposed to, actively infected with, or recovered from COVID-19 were included in the dataset. The repertoires were released in a freely available public database intended as a resource for research on the immune response to SARS-CoV-2. Samples came from the ongoing ImmuneRACE study (first 160 participants) plus 1,254 subjects from 6 global collaborators. A de-identified subject ID, COVID-19 status, age in years and sex were almost always included in the sample metadata. Where available, HLA class I and class II types were obtained from metadata supplied by the sample provider rather than from assay-based typing.

In Seattle, one collaborating source enrolled patients while the infection was active and tracked those patients longitudinally over the course of disease. Whole blood was collected in K2EDTA tubes by collaborating institutions according to the institutions' own protocols. For TCRbeta analysis, collaborators shipped samples as frozen whole blood, isolated PBMCs, or DNA extracted from either of those sample types. TCRbeta CDR3 regions were amplified from genomic DNA by means of the immunoSEQ Assay, a bias-controlled multiplex PCR. The authors' pipeline ran thus. The number of nucleated cells in each sample was estimated by amplification of reference gene primers within the assay. To quantify the absolute abundance of each unique TCRbeta CDR3 rearrangement, sequence reads were collapsed and filtered. For each sample, productive Simpson clonality was calculated as the square root of Simpson's diversity index across productive rearrangements. TCRdb's version of the immuneACCESS table is confined to in-frame rearrangements and falls short of the full clone set. An unresolved V gene accounts for under half of the shortfall where checked; the remainder is of unknown origin. The V and J calls and the clone size are those of that table, but D and trimming were determined from the DNA. The sample contains more than 80,000 clones, roughly 87% of them found a single time. Over 5.5% of the sample is held by the ten biggest clonotypes.

Overall study outcomes, separate from this receptor: The amount of clinical and demographic metadata varied by source and participant and was provided uncurated.

About this clone itself: It has no known antigen specificity. Within one base of it there is no much larger clone, and no base qualities were kept.

The germline V gene gives CDR1 as SGDLS and CDR2 as YYNGEE. The CDR3 has 16 amino acids, counting the end cysteine and phenylalanine. This entry keeps only the CDR3 DNA: 48 bases, framed from base 1. The junction shows trimming of 2 bases on V and 4 bases on J, and the gene matches do not reach 10 bases of it. The chain links TRBV9 with TRBJ2-5; the central 8 bases match TRBD1. The receptor was derived from a young man with COVID-19, enrolled during active disease. Sequencing was done on a sample of peripheral blood. The base sequence is TGTGCCAGCAGCGTCGGGGGCGGGACAGGTGGAGAGACCCAGTACTTC. Its product reads: CASSVGGGTGGETQYF.